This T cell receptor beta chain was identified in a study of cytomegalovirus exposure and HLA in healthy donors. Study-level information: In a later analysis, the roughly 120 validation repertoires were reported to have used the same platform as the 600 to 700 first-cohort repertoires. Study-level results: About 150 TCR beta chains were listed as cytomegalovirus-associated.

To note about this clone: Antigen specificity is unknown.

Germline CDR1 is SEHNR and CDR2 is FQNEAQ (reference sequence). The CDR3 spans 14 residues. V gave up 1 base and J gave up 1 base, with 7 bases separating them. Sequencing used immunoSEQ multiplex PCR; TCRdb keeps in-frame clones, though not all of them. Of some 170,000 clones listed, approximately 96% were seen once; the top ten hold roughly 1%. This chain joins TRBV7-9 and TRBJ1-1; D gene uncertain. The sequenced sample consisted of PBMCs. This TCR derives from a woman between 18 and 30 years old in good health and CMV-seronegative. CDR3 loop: CASSLVAGNTEAFF. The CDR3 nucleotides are TGTGCCAGCAGCTTAGTTGCAGGGAACACTGAAGCTTTCTTT.